This T cell receptor beta chain was obtained from a study of OX40 agonist ivuxolimab in advanced cancers. Study details: Three individuals attained partial responses, comprising one hepatocellular carcinoma case and two cutaneous melanoma cases.

V lost 5 bases, J lost 9 bases, and 12 bases stayed unmatched. CDR3 length equals 14 residues. In germline, CDR1 is SEHNR, CDR2 FQNEAQ (reference sequence). Using immunoSEQ multiplex PCR, the repertoire was profiled, and TCRdb retains in-frame clones only, with some absent. The table shows about 89,000 clones, with roughly 91% occurring only once. Study conclusions and caveats: At 0.1 to 3.0 mg/kg, clonal expansion of CD4+ and CD8+ blood T cells had occurred by week 6. Relative to CD4+ cells, CD8+ T cells on average had more expanded clones. Specificity for antigen went undetermined in the expanded peripheral T cells.

Points on this clone: Its cognate antigen is unknown.

This sequence originates from an adult with an advanced solid tumor such as melanoma, head and neck, liver or kidney cancer. The J gene is TRBJ1-2, the V gene TRBV7-9, with 7 bases aligning to TRBD1. The source material was CD4+ or CD8+ T cells sorted from blood, sampled in a trial of the OX40 agonist ivuxolimab. The CDR3 bases are TGTGCCAGCAGCCCCAAAGGACAGGTGTGGAGCTACACCTTC. Amino acids: CASSPKGQVWSYTF.